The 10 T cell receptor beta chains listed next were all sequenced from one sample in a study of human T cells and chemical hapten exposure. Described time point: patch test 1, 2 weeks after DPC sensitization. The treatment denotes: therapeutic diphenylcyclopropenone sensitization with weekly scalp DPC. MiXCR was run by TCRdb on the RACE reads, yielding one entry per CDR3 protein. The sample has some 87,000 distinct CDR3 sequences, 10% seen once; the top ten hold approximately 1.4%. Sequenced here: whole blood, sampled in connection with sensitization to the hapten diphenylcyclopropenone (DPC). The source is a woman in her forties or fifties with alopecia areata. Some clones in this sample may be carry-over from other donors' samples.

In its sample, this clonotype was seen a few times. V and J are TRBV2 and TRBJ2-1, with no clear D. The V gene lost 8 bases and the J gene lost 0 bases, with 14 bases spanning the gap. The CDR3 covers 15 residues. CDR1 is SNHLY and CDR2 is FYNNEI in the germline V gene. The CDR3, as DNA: TGTGCCAGCCGACGCTCCGAGAGCTCCTACAATGAGCAGTTCTTC. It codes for CASRRSESSYNEQFF. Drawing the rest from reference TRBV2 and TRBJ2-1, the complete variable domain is EPEVTQTPSHQVTQMGQEVILRCVPISNHLYFYWYRQILGQKVEFLVSFYNNEISEKSEIFDDQFSVERPDGSNFTLKIRSTKLEDSAMYFCASRRSESSYNEQFFGPGTRLTVL.

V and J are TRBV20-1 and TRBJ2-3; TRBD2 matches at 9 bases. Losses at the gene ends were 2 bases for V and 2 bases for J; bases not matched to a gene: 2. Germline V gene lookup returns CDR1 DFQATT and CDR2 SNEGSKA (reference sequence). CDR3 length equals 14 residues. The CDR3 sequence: CSARRLAATDTQYF. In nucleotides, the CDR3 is TGCAGTGCTAGACGACTAGCGGCCACAGATACGCAGTATTTT.

The CDR3 protein is CASSPDRAQHF. CDR3 coding DNA: TGTGCCAGCAGTCCGGATCGAGCCCAGCATTTT. The rearrangement uses TRBV11-2 and TRBJ1-5; no reliable D call. Germline V CDR1 and CDR2: SGHAT, FQNNGV. This CDR3 region has 11 residues. Between the trimmed V and J ends, which lost 6 bases and 11 bases, there was a span of 11 bases.

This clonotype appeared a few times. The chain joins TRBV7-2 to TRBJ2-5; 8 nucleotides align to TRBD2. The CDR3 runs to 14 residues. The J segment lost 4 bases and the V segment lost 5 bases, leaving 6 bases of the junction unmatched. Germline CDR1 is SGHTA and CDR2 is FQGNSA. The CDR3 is CASSRSGGAETQYF. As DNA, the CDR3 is TGTGCCAGCAGCCGAAGCGGGGGTGCAGAGACCCAGTACTTC.

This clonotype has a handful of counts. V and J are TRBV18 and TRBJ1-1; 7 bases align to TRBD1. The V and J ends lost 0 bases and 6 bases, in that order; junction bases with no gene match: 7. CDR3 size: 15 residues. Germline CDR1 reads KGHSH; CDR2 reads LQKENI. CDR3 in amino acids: CASSPPGSQGAEAFF. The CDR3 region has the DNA TGTGCCAGCTCACCACCGGGCAGCCAGGGGGCTGAAGCTTTCTTT.

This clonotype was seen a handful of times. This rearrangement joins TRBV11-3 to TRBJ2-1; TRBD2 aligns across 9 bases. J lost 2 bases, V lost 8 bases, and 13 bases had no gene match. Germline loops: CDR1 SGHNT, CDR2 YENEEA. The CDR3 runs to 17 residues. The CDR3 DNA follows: TGTGCCAGCTCCAGTAGGCGGGAGGGTTCCCCCTACAATGAGCAGTTCTTC. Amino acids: CASSSRREGSPYNEQFF.

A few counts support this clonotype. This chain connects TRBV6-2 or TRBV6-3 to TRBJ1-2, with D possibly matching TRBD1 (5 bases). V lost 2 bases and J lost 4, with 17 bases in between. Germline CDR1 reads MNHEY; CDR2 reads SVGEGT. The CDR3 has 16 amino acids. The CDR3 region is CASSYDGQLDSYGYTF. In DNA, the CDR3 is TGTGCCAGCAGTTACGATGGACAACTCGACTCCTATGGCTACACCTTC.

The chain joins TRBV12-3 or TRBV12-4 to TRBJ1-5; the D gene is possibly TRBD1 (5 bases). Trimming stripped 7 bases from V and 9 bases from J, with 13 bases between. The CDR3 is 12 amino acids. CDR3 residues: CASTTRGVPQHF. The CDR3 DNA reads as TGTGCCAGCACTACCAGAGGGGTGCCCCAGCATTTT.

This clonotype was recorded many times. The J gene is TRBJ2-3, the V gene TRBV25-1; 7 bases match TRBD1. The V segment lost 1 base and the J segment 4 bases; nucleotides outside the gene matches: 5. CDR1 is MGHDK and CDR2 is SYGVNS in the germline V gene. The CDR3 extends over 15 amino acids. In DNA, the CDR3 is TGTGCCAGCAGTGAATTGTGGCAGGGGGCAGATACGCAGTATTTT. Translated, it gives CASSELWQGADTQYF.

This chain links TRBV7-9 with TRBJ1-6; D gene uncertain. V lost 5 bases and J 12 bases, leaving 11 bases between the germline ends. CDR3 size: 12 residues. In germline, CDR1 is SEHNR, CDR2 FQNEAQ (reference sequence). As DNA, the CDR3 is TGTGCCAGCAGCCCCCCCTTGGGACCCCTCCACTTT. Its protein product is CASSPPLGPLHF.